This TCR beta chain was found in a study of blood T cell repertoires in COVID-19. Study details: From the United States, Italy and Spain came samples of acute and convalescent COVID-19. T cells, B-cell-depleted T cells, or PBMCs provided the cDNA or gDNA that served as material.

Per the original data handling: Estimation of nucleated cell counts was performed using reference gene primer amplification. Libraries were prepared by immunoSEQ multiplex PCR; TCRdb keeps only in-frame clonotypes and omits some of them. The V and J calls and clone size are taken from that table; D and trimming were inferred from the DNA. The sample records 170,000 or so clones, about 86% being singletons. The CDR3 loop spans 15 amino acids. Losses at the gene ends were 5 bases for V and 2 bases for J; bases not matched to a gene: 6. From germline, CDR1 is LGHNA and CDR2 YNFKEQ. The genes are TRBV4-2 and TRBJ2-7, with TRBD1 matching over 10 bases. This receptor was identified in a man over 45 with active or convalescent COVID-19. The sequenced material came from peripheral blood. CDR3 protein: CASSNTGTGAYEQYF. CDR3 DNA sequence: TGTGCCAGCAGCAATACCGGGACAGGGGCCTACGAGCAGTACTTC.